This TCR beta chain was observed in a study of cytomegalovirus exposure and HLA in healthy donors. Regarding the study as a whole: The majority of CMV-associated TCR beta chains were reported as apparently HLA-restricted in a later analysis. TCR beta V- and J-gene trimming was later associated with a missense DCLRE1C variant.

A remark on this clone: Its cognate antigen is unknown.

With 60 Vbeta and 13 Jbeta primers, the PCR was carried out. Clones were sequenced by immunoSEQ multiplex PCR, and TCRdb holds only the in-frame ones, with some missing. The sample carries about 190,000 clones, over 80% recorded once. Germline assignment: CDR1 SGDLS and CDR2 YYNGEE. With V trimmed by 0 bases and J by 0 bases, 11 bases remained unmatched. CDR3 length equals 19 residues. This chain connects TRBV9 to TRBJ2-1; TRBD2 agrees at 8 bases. The specimen was PBMCs. The receptor was isolated from a middle-aged man in good health and CMV-seropositive. CDR3 amino acids: CASSVATSGPFSSYNEQFF. The CDR3 DNA reads TGTGCCAGCAGCGTAGCTACTAGCGGACCATTCAGCTCCTACAATGAGCAGTTCTTC.